Listed here are 28 T cell receptor beta chains from one sample, sequenced in a study of cytomegalovirus exposure and HLA in healthy donors. The assay was immunoSEQ multiplex PCR, and TCRdb's table has in-frame clones only and misses some. The sample consists of 70,000 to 75,000 clones, around 95% of them appearing once. The sample consisted of PBMCs. The receptor source for this set is a woman between 18 and 29 years old in good health and CMV-seropositive.

The chain uses TRBV30 and TRBJ2-2, with TRBD2 matching over 12 bases. This CDR3 is 16 amino acids long. Per the germline V gene, CDR1 is GTSNPN and CDR2 is SVGIG (reference sequence). V shed 0 bases and J 8 bases; nucleotides not matched to a gene: 7. CDR3 nucleotides: TGTGCCTGGAGTGTAGGACTAGCGGGAATTAGTGGGGAGCTGTTTTTT. It is translated as CAWSVGLAGISGELFF.

The rearrangement uses TRBV7-6 and TRBJ2-2; 8 bases fit TRBD1. The V gene's germline CDR1 is SGHVS and CDR2 FNYEAQ. The CDR3 is made up of 16 amino acids. V lost 6 bases, J lost 4 bases, and 10 bases stayed unmatched. CDR3 nucleotide sequence: TGTGCCAGCAGTCCAGAGGGGACAGGCCTCACCGGGGAGCTGTTTTTT. Translation gives CASSPEGTGLTGELFF.

The chain is built from TRBV7-6 and TRBJ2-2; D ambiguous. The CDR3 contains 14 residues. The V end was cut by 0 bases, the J end by 2 bases, with 4 bases between. Per the germline V gene, CDR1 is SGHVS and CDR2 is FNYEAQ. CDR3 nucleotides: TGTGCCAGCAGCTTAGCCCCAAACACCGGGGAGCTGTTTTTT. This codes for CASSLAPNTGELFF.

The chain employs TRBV30 and TRBJ2-7, with a tentative D call TRBD1 (6 bases). Trimming removed 3 bases at V and 0 bases at J, with 21 bases between. Looked up from germline, CDR1 is GTSNPN and CDR2 is SVGIG (reference sequence). The length of the CDR3 is 17 residues. In DNA, the CDR3 is TGTGCCTGGAGCGAGACGATAGGGACAAGAAGCTCCTACGAGCAGTACTTC. Translation gives CAWSETIGTRSSYEQYF.

This sequence joins TRBV12-5 and TRBJ2-1; 10 bases fit TRBD2. Germline-derived CDR1 and CDR2 are LGHNT and FRNRAP. After removal of 4 bases from V and 4 bases from J, the junction contained 7 bases not matched to a gene. The CDR3 length is 16 residues. In DNA, the CDR3 is TGTGCTAGTGGTTCCACTCTAGCGGGGGCATACAATGAGCAGTTCTTC. This codes for CASGSTLAGAYNEQFF. The full variable domain, rest sourced from reference TRBV12-5 and TRBJ2-1, is DARVTQTPRHKVTEMGQEVTMRCQPILGHNTVFWYRQTMMQGLELLAYFRNRAPLDDSGMPKDRFSAEMPDATLATLKIQPSEPRDSAVYFCASGSTLAGAYNEQFFGPGTRLTVL.

The V call is TRBV27, the J call TRBJ2-7, with 7 bases that match TRBD1. CDR1 is MNHEY, CDR2 SMNVEV, per germline (reference sequence). This CDR3 is built from 15 residues. The trim removed 3 bases at V and 3 bases at J, leaving 8 bases unmatched. CDR3 sequence: CASSLTGQNNYEQYF. DNA of the CDR3: TGTGCCAGCAGTTTGACGGGACAGAACAACTACGAGCAGTACTTC.

This chain joins TRBV4-1 and TRBJ2-1, with TRBD2 identical over 9 bases. The CDR3 totals 18 residues. The V gene's germline CDR1 is MGHRA and CDR2 YSYEKL. J gave up 1 base and V 0 bases, and 7 bases lay outside the gene matches. CDR3 sequence: CASSQDPSGTASYNEQFF. CDR3 bases: TGCGCCAGCAGCCAAGATCCTAGCGGGACTGCATCCTACAATGAGCAGTTCTTC.

The rearrangement links TRBV28 to TRBJ2-1, with D possibly being TRBD2 (5 bases). Germline lookup yields CDR1 MDHEN and CDR2 SYDVKM. The V gene lost 2 bases and the J gene lost 8 bases, with 13 bases spanning the gap. CDR3 length equals 14 residues. Written as DNA, the CDR3 is TGTGCCAGCAGTTTACGGGGATCCCAAGATGAGCAGTTCTTC. Translation: CASSLRGSQDEQFF.

The rearrangement links TRBV6-1 to TRBJ2-5; TRBD2 might be the D (6 bases). The CDR3 length is 16 residues. CDR1 is MNHNS and CDR2 is SASEGT in the germline V gene. Trimming left V 0 bases short and J 3 bases short, with 14 bases between. DNA for the CDR3: TGTGCCAGCAGTGAAGCGCTAGGGACTCCCGAAGAGACCCAGTACTTC. This encodes CASSEALGTPEETQYF.

V and J are TRBV7-9 and TRBJ2-7; maybe TRBD2 (5 bases). The CDR3 sequence is 15 residues long. Between the trimmed V and J ends, which lost 5 bases and 3 bases, there was a span of 17 bases. The germline V gene encodes CDR1 SEHNR and CDR2 FQNEAQ (reference sequence). The CDR3 reads CASSPPSGAYYEQYF. The CDR3 DNA sequence: TGTGCCAGCAGCCCCCCGAGCGGAGCCTACTACGAGCAGTACTTC.

The genes are TRBV11-3 and TRBJ2-2, with TRBD2 identical over 10 bases. Germline loops: CDR1 SGHNT, CDR2 YENEEA. There are 18 residues in the CDR3. J gave up 2 bases and V 4 bases, and 10 bases lay outside the gene matches. CDR3 region: CASSSGNTSGKNTGELFF. The CDR3 bases are TGTGCCAGCAGCTCAGGAAACACTAGCGGGAAAAACACCGGGGAGCTGTTTTTT.

The chain employs TRBV4-1 and TRBJ2-1; 12 bases map to TRBD2. Germline V gene data show CDR1 as MGHRA and CDR2 as YSYEKL. The V and J ends lost 2 bases and 0 bases, in that order; junction bases with no gene match: 11. There are 20 residues in the CDR3. In nucleotides, the CDR3 is TGCGCCAGCAGCCAACCGACCGAACTAGCGGGAGGTAGCTCCTACAATGAGCAGTTCTTC. Amino acid sequence: CASSQPTELAGGSSYNEQFF.

The V call is TRBV7-6, the J call TRBJ2-7; TRBD1 matches at 10 bases. V trimming: 5 bases; J trimming: 2 bases; junction bases outside the gene matches: 3. Germline CDR1 SGHVS, CDR2 FNYEAQ. This CDR3 spans 14 amino acids. The CDR3 protein is CASSLGTGAYEQYF. CDR3 sequence (DNA): TGTGCCAGCAGCCTCGGGACAGGGGCCTACGAGCAGTACTTC. Full variable domain (missing parts from reference TRBV7-6 and TRBJ2-7): GAGVSQSPRYKVTKRGQDVALRCDPISGHVSLYWYRQALGQGPEFLTYFNYEAQQDKSGLPNDRFSAERPEGSISTLTIQRTEQRDSAMYRCASSLGTGAYEQYFGPGTRLTVT.

This clone was found once. The chain uses TRBV6-6 and TRBJ2-7; 8 bases map to TRBD2. V gave up 5 bases and J gave up 4 bases; unmatched junction bases: 10. Germline-derived CDR1 and CDR2 are MNHNY and SVGAGI (reference sequence). CDR3 length: 15 amino acids. The CDR3 reads CASSGRGGLPYEQYF. Here the CDR3 DNA reads TGTGCCAGCAGTGGCCGCGGGGGGCTTCCATACGAGCAGTACTTC.

This chain uses TRBV14 with TRBJ2-1; weak D call: TRBD2 (5 bases). This CDR3 has 15 residues. V lost 4 bases, J lost 4 bases, and 14 bases lay in between. Looked up from germline, CDR1 is SGHDN and CDR2 is FVKESK. CDR3 sequence reads: CASSLNLGIYNEQFF. As DNA, the CDR3 is TGTGCCAGCAGCCTGAATCTCGGGATTTACAATGAGCAGTTCTTC.

Remarks on this clone: The sample carries other DNA sequences with the same CDR3. This sequence joins TRBV4-2 and TRBJ2-1; D may be TRBD2 (5 bases). The CDR3 length is 13 residues. V was shortened by 3 bases and J by 3 bases, with 6 bases between the two germline ends. CDR1 is LGHNA and CDR2 is YNFKEQ in the germline V gene. CDR3 residues: CASSHRDYNEQFF. CDR3 in DNA: TGTGCCAGCAGCCACCGGGACTACAATGAGCAGTTCTTC.

V and J are TRBV29-1 and TRBJ2-4; TRBD1 matches 8 bases. Germline V gives CDR1 SQVTM, CDR2 ANQGSEA. CDR3 size: 14 residues. J was trimmed by 5 bases and V by 0 bases; bases with no gene match: 3. The CDR3 region is CSVEDRGQENIQYF. DNA of the CDR3: TGCAGCGTTGAAGATCGGGGACAGGAAAACATTCAGTACTTC.

The sample holds one count of this clone. The J gene is TRBJ2-2, the V gene TRBV6-4; TRBD2 matches at 7 bases. Germline CDR1 and CDR2: MRHNA and SNTAGT. The J segment lost 1 base and the V segment lost 0 bases, leaving 2 bases of the junction unmatched. The CDR3 is 16 residues long. The CDR3 coding sequence is TGTGCCAGCAGTGACTCGGGAGGGGAGAACACCGGGGAGCTGTTTTTT. Protein product: CASSDSGGENTGELFF.

The V gene is TRBV5-1, the J gene TRBJ2-2; 14 bases agree with TRBD2. The CDR3 length is 20 residues. CDR1 and CDR2 from the germline V gene are SGHRS and YFSETQ. With V trimmed by 4 bases and J by 5 bases, 16 bases remained unmatched. CDR3 DNA sequence: TGCGCCAGCAGCCCCGGCTCCGTGACTAGCGGGAGGGCCGTGACCGGGGAGCTGTTTTTT. Its protein is CASSPGSVTSGRAVTGELFF.

V is TRBV9 and J is TRBJ2-3; possible D gene TRBD2, 6 bases. Deletions cut 9 bases from V and 1 base from J, with 12 bases between. Germline loops: CDR1 SGDLS, CDR2 YYNGEE. The CDR3 covers 13 residues. Written as DNA, the CDR3 is TGTGCCACTTCGACTAGTGGCACAGATACGCAGTATTTT. Encoded protein: CATSTSGTDTQYF. The full variable domain, its missing parts supplied by reference TRBV9 and TRBJ2-3, is DSGVTQTPKHLITATGQRVTLRCSPRSGDLSVYWYQQSLDQGLQFLIQYYNGEERAKGNILERFSAQQFPDLHSELNLSSLELGDSALYFCATSTSGTDTQYFGPGTRLTVL.

The chain has TRBV2 and TRBJ2-7, with D possibly TRBD1 on 6 matching bases. This CDR3 has 12 residues. CDR1 SNHLY and CDR2 FYNNEI come from the germline V gene. The germline V and J ends were trimmed by 6 bases and 6 bases, with 12 bases remaining between them. CDR3 protein: CASSWGQSEQYF. DNA for the CDR3: TGTGCCAGCAGCTGGGGGCAGTCCGAGCAGTACTTC.

This clone came up once. A junction boundary mismatches the germline segment, possibly from a read error. Here the CDR3 DNA reads TGCGCCAGCAGCCAAGATAGCTACTACGATGAGCAGTTCTTC. Translated: CASSQDSYYDEQFF. The chain joins TRBV4-3 to TRBJ2-1; D gene ambiguous. This CDR3 is 14 amino acids long. Germline V gene lookup returns CDR1 LGHNA and CDR2 YSLEER.

V gene TRBV28 combines with J gene TRBJ2-7, with 8 bases matching TRBD1. Germline values: CDR1 MDHEN, CDR2 SYDVKM. CDR3 length: 15 residues. V gave up 4 bases and J gave up 2 bases; unmatched junction bases: 7. The CDR3 bases are TGTGCCAGCAGTTCCGGACAGGGAGGAACCTACGAGCAGTACTTC. It encodes CASSSGQGGTYEQYF.

The rearrangement joins TRBV9 to TRBJ2-2; 7 bases match TRBD2. The J segment lost 1 base and the V segment lost 7 bases, leaving 4 bases of the junction unmatched. The CDR3 loop spans 14 amino acids. Per germline, CDR1 SGDLS and CDR2 YYNGEE. The CDR3 loop is CASGGEGNTGELFF. As DNA, the CDR3 is TGTGCCAGCGGGGGGGAGGGGAACACCGGGGAGCTGTTTTTT.

This rearrangement joins TRBV7-9 to TRBJ1-4; D not resolved. Trimming left V 2 bases short and J 11 bases short, with 12 bases between. The CDR3 has 13 amino acids. Germline V gives CDR1 SEHNR, CDR2 FQNEAQ (reference sequence). The DNA for the CDR3 is TGTGCCAGCAGCTTAAATGAGGCTAACAAACTGTTTTTT. Its translation: CASSLNEANKLFF. Full variable domain (remainder filled in from reference TRBV7-9 and TRBJ1-4): DTGVSQNPRHKITKRGQNVTFRCDPISEHNRLYWYRQTLGQGPEFLTYFQNEAQLEKSRLLSDRFSAERPKGSFSTLEIQRTEQGDSAMYLCASSLNEANKLFFGSGTQLSVL.

The J gene is TRBJ1-3, the V gene TRBV2; D uncertain. V was pared by 10 bases and J by 0 bases, with 13 bases between. Germline V gene sequence: CDR1 SNHLY, CDR2 FYNNEI. This CDR3 comprises 14 residues. CDR3 region: CATQEADSGNTIYF. CDR3 coding DNA: TGTGCCACCCAAGAGGCAGACTCTGGAAACACCATATATTTT.

The rearrangement links TRBV5-1 to TRBJ2-3, with 8 bases identical to TRBD2. Losses at the gene ends were 4 bases for V and 0 bases for J; bases not matched to a gene: 7. This CDR3 has 16 amino acids. Germline values: CDR1 SGHRS, CDR2 YFSETQ. The CDR3 region has the DNA TGCGCCAGCAGCACCGGGAGGGCCGCTAGCACAGATACGCAGTATTTT. Translated, it gives CASSTGRAASTDTQYF.

The chain uses TRBV2 and TRBJ2-5, with D possibly TRBD2 on 6 matching bases. The V end lost 10 bases, the J end lost 5 bases, and 14 bases lay between the germline ends. The CDR3 covers 12 residues. Germline values: CDR1 SNHLY, CDR2 FYNNEI. This CDR3 is CANGAGPETQYF. CDR3 nucleotide sequence: TGTGCCAACGGAGCGGGTCCGGAGACCCAGTACTTC.